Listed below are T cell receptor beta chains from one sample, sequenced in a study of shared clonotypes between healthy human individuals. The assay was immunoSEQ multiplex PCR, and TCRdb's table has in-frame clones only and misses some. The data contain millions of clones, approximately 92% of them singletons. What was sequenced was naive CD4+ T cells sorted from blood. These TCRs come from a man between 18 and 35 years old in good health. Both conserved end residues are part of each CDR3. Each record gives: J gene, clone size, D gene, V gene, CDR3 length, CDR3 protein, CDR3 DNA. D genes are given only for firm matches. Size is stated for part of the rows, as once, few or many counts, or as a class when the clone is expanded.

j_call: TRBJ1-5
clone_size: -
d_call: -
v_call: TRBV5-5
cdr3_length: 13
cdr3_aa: CASSWGEDQPQHF
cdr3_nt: TGTGCCAGCAGCTGGGGTGAGGATCAGCCCCAGCATTTT

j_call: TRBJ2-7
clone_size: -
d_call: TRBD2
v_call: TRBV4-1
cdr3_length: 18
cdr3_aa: CASSPGTSGRQNSYEQYF
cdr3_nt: TGCGCCAGCAGCCCCGGGACTAGCGGGAGGCAAAACTCCTACGAGCAGTACTTC

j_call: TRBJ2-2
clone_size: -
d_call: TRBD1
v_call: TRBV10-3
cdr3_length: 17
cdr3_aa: CAISPSMAGQDTGELFF
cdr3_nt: TGTGCCATCAGCCCCTCTATGGCCGGACAGGACACCGGGGAGCTGTTTTTT

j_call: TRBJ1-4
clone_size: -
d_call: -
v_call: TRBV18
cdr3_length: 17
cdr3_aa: CASSSRTPQVTNEKLFF
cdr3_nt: TGTGCCAGCTCATCGAGGACACCCCAAGTGACTAATGAAAAACTGTTTTTT

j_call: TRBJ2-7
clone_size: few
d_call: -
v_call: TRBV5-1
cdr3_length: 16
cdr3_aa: CASSSGPGQGIYEQYF
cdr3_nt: TGCGCCAGCAGCTCGGGACCGGGGCAGGGCATCTACGAGCAGTACTTC

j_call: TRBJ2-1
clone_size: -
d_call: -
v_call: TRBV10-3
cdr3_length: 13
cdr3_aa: CAISSRDSNEQFF
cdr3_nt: TGTGCCATCAGTTCTAGAGACAGCAATGAGCAGTTCTTC

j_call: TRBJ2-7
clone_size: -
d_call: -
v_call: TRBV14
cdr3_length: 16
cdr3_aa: CASSQSLDSLSYEQYF
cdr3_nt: TGTGCCAGCAGCCAATCCCTGGACTCGCTGTCCTACGAGCAGTACTTC

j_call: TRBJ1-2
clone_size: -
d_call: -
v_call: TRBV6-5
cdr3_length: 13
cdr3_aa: CASSTLQTPGYTF
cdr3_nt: TGTGCCAGCAGTACACTCCAAACTCCGGGCTACACCTTC

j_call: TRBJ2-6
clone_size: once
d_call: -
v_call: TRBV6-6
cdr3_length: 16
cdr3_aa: CASSTQGGSGANVLTF
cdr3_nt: TGTGCCAGCAGTACCCAGGGGGGCTCTGGGGCCAACGTCCTGACTTTC

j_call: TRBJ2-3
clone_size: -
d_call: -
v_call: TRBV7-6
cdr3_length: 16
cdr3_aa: CASSPLSAGFTDTQYF
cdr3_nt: TGTGCCAGCAGTCCTTTGTCAGCGGGTTTCACAGATACGCAGTATTTT

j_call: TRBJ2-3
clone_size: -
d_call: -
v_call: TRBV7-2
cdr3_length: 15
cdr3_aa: CASSLMTGGTDTQYF
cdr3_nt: TGTGCCAGCAGCTTAATGACGGGAGGCACAGATACGCAGTATTTT

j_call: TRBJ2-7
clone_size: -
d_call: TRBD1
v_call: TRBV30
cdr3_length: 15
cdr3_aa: CAWGRGLLTFYEQYF
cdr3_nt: TGTGCCTGGGGTAGGGGGCTTCTCACCTTCTACGAGCAGTACTTC

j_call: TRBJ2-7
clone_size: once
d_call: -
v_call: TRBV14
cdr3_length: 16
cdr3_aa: CASSQDPVRRTYEQYF
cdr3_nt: TGTGCCAGCAGCCAAGATCCCGTACGTCGAACCTACGAGCAGTACTTC

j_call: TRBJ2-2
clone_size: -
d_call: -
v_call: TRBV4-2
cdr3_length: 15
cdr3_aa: CASSQDAGNPGELFF
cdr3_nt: TGTGCCAGCAGCCAAGATGCAGGGAACCCCGGGGAGCTGTTTTTT

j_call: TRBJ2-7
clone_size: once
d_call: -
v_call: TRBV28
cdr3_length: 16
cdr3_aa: CASSPGQPFFSYEQYF
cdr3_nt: TGTGCCAGCAGCCCAGGACAGCCTTTTTTTTCCTACGAGCAGTACTTC

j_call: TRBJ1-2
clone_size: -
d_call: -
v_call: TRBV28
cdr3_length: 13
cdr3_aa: CASSSPSSYGYTF
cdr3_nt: TGTGCCAGCAGTTCTCCCAGCTCCTATGGCTACACCTTC

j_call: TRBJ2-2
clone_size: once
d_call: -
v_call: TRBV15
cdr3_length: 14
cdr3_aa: CATSRGRAGGELFF
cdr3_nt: TGTGCCACCAGCAGAGGTCGGGCCGGCGGGGAGCTGTTTTTT

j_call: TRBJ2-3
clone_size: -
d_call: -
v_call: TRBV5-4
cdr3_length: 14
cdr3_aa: CASSFKGSTDTQYF
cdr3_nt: TGTGCCAGCAGCTTCAAGGGCAGCACAGATACGCAGTATTTT

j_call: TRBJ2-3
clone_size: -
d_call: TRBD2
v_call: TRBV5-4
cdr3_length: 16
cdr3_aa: CASSSGTSGYTDTQYF
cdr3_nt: TGTGCCAGCAGCTCCGGGACTAGCGGTTACACAGATACGCAGTATTTT

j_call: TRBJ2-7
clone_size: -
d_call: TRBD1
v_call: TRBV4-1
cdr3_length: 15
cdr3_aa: CASSRTGQGWDEQYF
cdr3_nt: TGCGCCAGCAGCCGCACGGGACAGGGGTGGGACGAGCAGTACTTC

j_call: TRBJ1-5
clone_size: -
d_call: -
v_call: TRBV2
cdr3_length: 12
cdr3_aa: CASSGTGQPQHF
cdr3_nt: TGTGCCAGCAGCGGAACGGGACAGCCCCAGCATTTT

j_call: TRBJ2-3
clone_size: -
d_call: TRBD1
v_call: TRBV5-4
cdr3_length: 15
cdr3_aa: CASSRTGLPQDTQYF
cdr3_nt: TGTGCCAGCAGCCGGACAGGCCTCCCCCAAGATACGCAGTATTTT

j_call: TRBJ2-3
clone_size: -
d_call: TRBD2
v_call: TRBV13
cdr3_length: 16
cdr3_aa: CASSLGRDSGRGTQYF
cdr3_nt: TGTGCCAGCAGCTTAGGCCGAGATAGCGGGAGAGGTACGCAGTATTTT

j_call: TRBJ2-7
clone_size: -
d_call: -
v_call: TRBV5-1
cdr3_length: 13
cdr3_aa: CASSLQGAYEQYF
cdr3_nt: TGCGCCAGCAGCTTACAGGGAGCCTACGAGCAGTACTTC

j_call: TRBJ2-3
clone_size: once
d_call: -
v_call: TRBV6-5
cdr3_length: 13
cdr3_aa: CASSYRWTDTQYF
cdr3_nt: TGTGCCAGCAGTTATAGGTGGACGGATACGCAGTATTTT

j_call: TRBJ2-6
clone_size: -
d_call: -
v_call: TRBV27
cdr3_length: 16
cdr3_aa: CASSLFTGNGANVLTF
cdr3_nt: TGTGCCAGCAGTTTATTCACGGGGAATGGGGCCAACGTCCTGACTTTC

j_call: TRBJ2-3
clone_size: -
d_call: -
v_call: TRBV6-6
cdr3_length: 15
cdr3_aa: CASSYSRQATDTQYF
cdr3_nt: TGTGCCAGCAGTTACTCCCGGCAGGCCACAGATACGCAGTATTTT

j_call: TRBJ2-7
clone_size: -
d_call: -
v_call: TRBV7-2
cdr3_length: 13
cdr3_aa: CASSLEMGNEQYF
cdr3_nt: TGTGCCAGCAGCTTAGAGATGGGGAACGAGCAGTACTTC

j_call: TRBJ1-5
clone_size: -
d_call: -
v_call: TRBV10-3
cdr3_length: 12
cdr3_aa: CAISVHNQPQHF
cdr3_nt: TGTGCCATCAGTGTGCACAATCAGCCCCAGCATTTT